Listed here are 18 T cell receptor beta chains from one sample, sequenced in a study of Graves' ophthalmopathy and Graves' hyperthyroidism. RNA transcripts provided the template for amplifying TCR beta CDR3 regions. HTBI primers primed a first-round RT-PCR, and a second-round multiplex PCR followed. TCRdb independently ran MiXCR on the multiplex PCR reads; one entry per CDR3 protein. Among 580,000 or so distinct CDR3 sequences listed, approximately 37% were seen once. Sample: peripheral blood or thyroid tissue (not recorded which). The receptors shown here come from an adult man with Graves' hyperthyroidism.

This clonotype has more than one count but fewer than ten. This chain connects TRBV24-1 to TRBJ2-7; 7 positions match TRBD1. Per the germline V gene, CDR1 is KGHDR and CDR2 is SFDVKD. Trimming cost V 3 bases and J 2 bases; bases outside gene matches: 3. CDR3 length: 14 residues. The CDR3 DNA reads as TGTGCCACCAGTGATGGACAGGAGCCCTACGAGCAGTACTTC. Amino acid sequence: CATSDGQEPYEQYF.

The V and J genes are TRBV27 and TRBJ2-1, with 9 bases lining up with TRBD2. Trimming at V came to 5 bases and at J to 2 bases, leaving 4 bases not matched to a gene. Germline CDR1 and CDR2: MNHEY and SMNVEV (reference sequence). The CDR3 runs 15 residues. CDR3 loop: CASSRLADTYNEQFF. As DNA, the CDR3 is TGTGCCAGCAGTCGACTAGCGGACACCTACAATGAGCAGTTCTTC.

This clonotype was seen ten or more times. The junction and the germline gene differ at one end; a read error may be behind it. CDR3 in amino acids: CASSPTHTSSYEQYF. The DNA of the CDR3 is TGTGCTAGCAGCCCCACACACACCAGCTCCTACGAGCAGTACTTC. This chain uses TRBV7-7 with TRBJ2-7; D remains unclear. The germline CDR1 and CDR2 sequences are SSHAT and FNYEAQ (reference sequence). The CDR3 is made up of 15 amino acids.

This clonotype was counted ten times or more. The chain employs TRBV10-3 and TRBJ1-2, with D perhaps matching TRBD1 (5 bases). Per germline, CDR1 ENHRY and CDR2 SYGVKD. This CDR3 region has 12 residues. The germline V and J ends were trimmed by 4 bases and 7 bases, with 10 bases remaining between them. CDR3: CAISAPGSGYTF. The CDR3 nucleotides read TGTGCCATCAGTGCGCCAGGGTCTGGCTACACCTTC.

The sample holds one count of this clonotype. The V call is TRBV7-2, the J call TRBJ2-5, with D unclear. The CDR3 runs to 15 residues. The V end was cut by 1 base, the J end by 5 bases, with 14 bases between. Germline CDR1 SGHTA, CDR2 FQGNSA. The CDR3 loop reads CASSLGLEWVETQYF. The CDR3 nucleotides are TGTGCCAGCAGCTTAGGTCTAGAGTGGGTCGAGACCCAGTACTTC. Variable domain in full (rest from reference TRBV7-2 and TRBJ2-5): GAGVSQSPSNKVTEKGKDVELRCDPISGHTALYWYRQSLGQGLEFLIYFQGNSAPDKSGLPSDRFSAERTGGSVSTLTIQRTQQEDSAVYLCASSLGLEWVETQYFGPGTRLLVL.

CDR3 loop: CASSGGTSETQYF. The CDR3 DNA follows: TGTGCCAGCAGCGGGGGGACTAGCGAGACCCAGTACTTC. The chain carries TRBV7-9 and TRBJ2-5; 9 bases line up with TRBD2. V shed 5 bases and J 5 bases; nucleotides not matched to a gene: 3. Germline CDR1 and CDR2: SEHNR and FQNEAQ (reference sequence). The CDR3 length is 13 residues.

In this sample, this clonotype turned up a few times. The rearrangement uses TRBV7-9 and TRBJ2-3; D is ambiguous. Germline lookup yields CDR1 SEHNR and CDR2 FQNEAQ (reference sequence). The CDR3 is made up of 15 amino acids. The V end lost 2 bases, the J end lost 5 bases, and 14 bases lay between the germline ends. The CDR3, as DNA: TGTGCCAGCAGCTTATACTCCCCTTTCGGAGATACGCAGTATTTT. It translates to CASSLYSPFGDTQYF.

The V gene is TRBV19, the J gene TRBJ2-5; D is possibly TRBD1 or TRBD2 (6 bases each). V was pared by 2 bases and J by 3 bases, with 16 bases between. The CDR3 is 16 residues long. Germline CDR1 reads LNHDA; CDR2 reads SQIVND (reference sequence). The DNA for the CDR3 is TGTGCCAGTAGTATAAGGGGCAGGGGCGGGGAAGAGACCCAGTACTTC. Amino acid sequence: CASSIRGRGGEETQYF.

As for this clonotype: Possible read error: a much larger clone is one base away. The chain carries TRBV7-9 and TRBJ2-5, with 8 nucleotides matching TRBD1. Germline V gene lookup returns CDR1 SEHNR and CDR2 FQNEAQ (reference sequence). The CDR3 is 15 amino acids. The V and J ends lost 5 bases and 2 bases, in that order; junction bases with no gene match: 7. CDR3 amino acids: CASSRQGFGQETQYF. In DNA form, the CDR3 reads TGTGCCAGCAGCCGACAGGGGTTCGGTCAAGAGACCCAGTACTTC.

Only a few counts were recorded for this clonotype. The chain carries TRBV6-5 and TRBJ2-2; the match to TRBD1 covers 7 bases. The trim removed 6 bases at V and 0 bases at J, leaving 7 bases unmatched. The CDR3 runs 16 residues. Germline V gives CDR1 MNHEY, CDR2 SVGAGI. The CDR3 protein is CASRQAGTANTGELFF. The CDR3 region has the DNA TGTGCCAGCAGGCAAGCCGGGACAGCGAACACCGGGGAGCTGTTTTTT.

The chain employs TRBV19 and TRBJ2-3, with 13 bases matching TRBD2. Trimming took 4 bases from V and 3 from J; bases not matched to a gene: 4. This CDR3 region has 16 residues. Germline lookup yields CDR1 LNHDA and CDR2 SQIVND (reference sequence). The CDR3 DNA reads as TGTGCCAGTAGTACCAGACTAGCGGGAGGAACAGATACGCAGTATTTT. Residues: CASSTRLAGGTDTQYF.

This clonotype occurred many times. This rearrangement joins TRBV10-2 to TRBJ2-2; TRBD1 agrees at 9 bases. Trimming at V came to 5 bases and at J to 6 bases, leaving 4 bases not matched to a gene. CDR1 and CDR2 (germline): WSHSY, SAAADI. CDR3 length equals 14 residues. The CDR3 region has the DNA TGCGCCAGCAGTAGGACAGGGGAGGCCGGGGAGCTGTTTTTT. This sequence encodes CASSRTGEAGELFF.

The chain has TRBV28 and TRBJ1-6; weak D call: TRBD1 (5 bases). There are 15 residues in the CDR3. Looked up from germline, CDR1 is MDHEN and CDR2 is SYDVKM. Between the trimmed V and J ends, which lost 6 bases and 6 bases, there was a span of 15 bases. The CDR3 sequence: CASSVGGETNSPLHF. The CDR3 DNA reads as TGTGCCAGCAGCGTGGGGGGAGAGACTAATTCACCCCTCCACTTT.

In its sample, this clonotype was seen many times. The chain's CDR3 is CASSSRASRGLAGSEQYF. The CDR3 DNA follows: TGTGCCAGCAGCTCACGGGCGTCCCGGGGACTAGCGGGGAGCGAGCAGTACTTC. The rearrangement uses TRBV7-2 and TRBJ2-7; 13 bases map to TRBD2. Germline V gene sequence: CDR1 SGHTA, CDR2 FQGNSA. The CDR3 loop spans 18 amino acids. Trimming cost V 4 bases and J 6 bases; bases outside gene matches: 15.

This clonotype showed up just a few times. The chain combines TRBV6-2 or TRBV6-3 with TRBJ2-6, with D unclear. V was shortened by 2 bases and J by 0 bases, with 8 bases between the two germline ends. The CDR3 sequence is 16 residues long. In germline, CDR1 is MNHEY, CDR2 SVGEGT. The CDR3 sequence: CASSYHISSGANVLTF. The CDR3 region has the DNA TGTGCCAGCAGTTACCACATAAGCTCTGGGGCCAACGTCCTGACTTTC.

In this sample, this clonotype turned up many times. The CDR3 bases are TGCAGTGCTGGGGACAGGAACACTGAAGCTTTCTTT. Protein product: CSAGDRNTEAFF. The chain employs TRBV20-1 and TRBJ1-1; 7 bases are shared with TRBD1. The CDR3 runs 12 residues. With 5 bases clipped from V and 1 base from J, the junction kept 1 base outside the gene matches. Germline V gene data show CDR1 as DFQATT and CDR2 as SNEGSKA (reference sequence).

This clonotype occurred many times. The V gene is TRBV6-1, the J gene TRBJ2-7, with D possibly TRBD2 on 5 matching bases. This CDR3 has 13 amino acids. The V gene lost 2 bases and the J gene lost 7 bases, with 12 bases spanning the gap. CDR1 and CDR2 (germline): MNHNS, SASEGT. This CDR3 is CASSERKTGEQYF. The CDR3 nucleotides are TGTGCCAGCAGTGAAAGGAAAACGGGGGAGCAGTACTTC.

The chain combines TRBV3-1 with TRBJ2-5, with D hard to call. This CDR3 region has 16 residues. The germline CDR1 and CDR2 sequences are LGHDT and YNNKEL (reference sequence). Trimming took 0 bases from V and 4 from J, leaving 15 bases between them. The CDR3 loop reads CASSQELGLQGETQYF. As DNA, the CDR3 is TGTGCCAGCAGCCAAGAGTTGGGCCTACAAGGAGAGACCCAGTACTTC.